Listed below are T cell receptor beta chains from one sample, sequenced in a study of T cells in Graves' hyperthyroidism and ophthalmopathy. A single record per CDR3 protein comes from TCRdb applying MiXCR to the multiplex PCR reads. The repertoire holds about 590,000 distinct CDR3 sequences, with approximately 15% as singletons. Input material: blood. These receptors all come from a woman between 18 and 29 years old with Graves' ophthalmopathy. CDR3s include the opening cysteine and the closing phenylalanine or tryptophan. Fields, in order: clone size, J gene, V gene, D gene, CDR3 protein, CDR3 DNA. The D gene is left open where the match is weak. A clone size is listed for some rows: how often the clone was seen (once, few, many), or a class if it is expanded.

abundance: NA
j_gene: TRBJ2-2
v_gene: TRBV6-2/TRBV6-3
d_gene: NA
CDR3aa: CASGYLTRKNTGELFF
CDR3nt: TGTGCCAGCGGTTACCTTACTCGGAAGAACACCGGGGAGCTGTTTTTT

abundance: many
j_gene: TRBJ1-4
v_gene: TRBV7-9
d_gene: NA
CDR3aa: CASSLVGPSEKLFF
CDR3nt: TGTGCCAGCAGCTTAGTAGGCCCCTCTGAAAAACTGTTTTTT

abundance: NA
j_gene: TRBJ2-7
v_gene: TRBV7-6
d_gene: NA
CDR3aa: CASSVTGPSLEQYF
CDR3nt: TGTGCCAGCAGCGTCACCGGGCCCTCCTTAGAGCAGTACTTC

abundance: many
j_gene: TRBJ1-2
v_gene: TRBV6-1
d_gene: NA
CDR3aa: CASIRTIDYGYTF
CDR3nt: TGTGCCAGCATTAGGACGATCGACTATGGCTACACCTTC

abundance: many
j_gene: TRBJ2-7
v_gene: TRBV7-8
d_gene: TRBD2
CDR3aa: CASSPGTSGGYEQYF
CDR3nt: TGTGCCAGCAGCCCCGGGACTAGCGGGGGATACGAGCAGTACTTC

abundance: many
j_gene: TRBJ2-3
v_gene: TRBV11-1
d_gene: NA
CDR3aa: CASKLTDTQYF
CDR3nt: TGTGCCAGCAAACTCACAGATACGCAGTATTTT

abundance: NA
j_gene: TRBJ2-3
v_gene: TRBV12-3/TRBV12-4
d_gene: NA
CDR3aa: CASTAVAGADTQYF
CDR3nt: TGTGCCAGCACCGCCGTGGCCGGCGCAGATACGCAGTATTTT

abundance: many
j_gene: TRBJ1-2
v_gene: TRBV7-9
d_gene: TRBD1
CDR3aa: CASSLTGTGFDGYTF
CDR3nt: TGTGCCAGCAGCTTGACCGGGACAGGGTTTGATGGCTACACCTTC

abundance: many
j_gene: TRBJ1-1
v_gene: TRBV27
d_gene: NA
CDR3aa: CASSDRQGTEAFF
CDR3nt: TGTGCCAGCAGTGACAGACAAGGGACTGAAGCTTTCTTT

abundance: many
j_gene: TRBJ2-2
v_gene: TRBV2
d_gene: NA
CDR3aa: CASSKEPGVLFF
CDR3nt: TGTGCCAGCAGTAAAGAGCCGGGGGTGCTGTTTTTT

abundance: many
j_gene: TRBJ2-3
v_gene: TRBV7-6
d_gene: NA
CDR3aa: CASSLDRADTQYF
CDR3nt: TGTGCCAGCAGCTTAGACAGGGCTGATACGCAGTATTTT

abundance: few
j_gene: TRBJ2-2
v_gene: TRBV9
d_gene: NA
CDR3aa: CASDQGLQGTEELFF
CDR3nt: TGTGCCAGCGACCAGGGACTCCAGGGCACCGAGGAGCTGTTTTTT

abundance: many
j_gene: TRBJ2-5
v_gene: TRBV7-3
d_gene: TRBD2
CDR3aa: CATSPTSGSQETQYF
CDR3nt: TGTGCCACCTCACCGACTAGCGGGAGCCAAGAGACCCAGTACTTC

abundance: many
j_gene: TRBJ1-2
v_gene: TRBV24-1
d_gene: NA
CDR3aa: CATSDVGRTYGYTF
CDR3nt: TGTGCCACCAGTGATGTTGGACGGACCTATGGCTACACCTTC

abundance: NA
j_gene: TRBJ2-7
v_gene: TRBV28
d_gene: NA
CDR3aa: CASRRSSEQYF
CDR3nt: TGTGCCAGCAGGAGATCCTCCGAGCAGTACTTC

abundance: few
j_gene: TRBJ1-5
v_gene: TRBV6-1
d_gene: NA
CDR3aa: CASSPIPWRDKENSNQPQHF
CDR3nt: TGTGCCAGCAGTCCGATCCCTTGGCGGGACAAAGAAAATAGCAATCAGCCCCAGCATTTT

abundance: few
j_gene: TRBJ2-2
v_gene: TRBV7-9
d_gene: NA
CDR3aa: CASSLIPIRRASNTGELFF
CDR3nt: TGTGCCAGCAGCTTAATCCCAATAAGAAGGGCCTCGAACACCGGGGAGCTGTTTTTT

abundance: NA
j_gene: TRBJ1-1
v_gene: TRBV7-3
d_gene: NA
CDR3aa: CASSPGGVRSNTEAFF
CDR3nt: TGTGCCAGCAGCCCGGGTGGGGTCAGGAGTAACACTGAAGCTTTCTTT

abundance: many
j_gene: TRBJ2-3
v_gene: TRBV7-8
d_gene: TRBD2
CDR3aa: CASSLVRASGKSYTQYF
CDR3nt: TGTGCCAGCAGCCTGGTGAGGGCTAGCGGGAAATCTTATACGCAGTATTTT

abundance: few
j_gene: TRBJ1-1
v_gene: TRBV19
d_gene: TRBD1
CDR3aa: CATKQGALNTEAFF
CDR3nt: TGTGCCACCAAACAGGGGGCCTTGAACACTGAAGCTTTCTTT

abundance: many
j_gene: TRBJ1-1
v_gene: TRBV6-1
d_gene: NA
CDR3aa: CASSSTPNTEAFF
CDR3nt: TGTGCCAGCAGTTCGACACCGAACACTGAAGCTTTCTTT

abundance: few
j_gene: TRBJ2-7
v_gene: TRBV5-6
d_gene: TRBD1
CDR3aa: CASSLGDRRGEQYF
CDR3nt: TGTGCCAGCAGCTTAGGGGACAGGAGAGGCGAGCAGTACTTC

abundance: NA
j_gene: TRBJ1-3
v_gene: TRBV5-5
d_gene: NA
CDR3aa: CASMGGVHSGNTIYF
CDR3nt: TGTGCCAGCATGGGGGGCGTCCACTCTGGAAACACCATATATTTT

abundance: NA
j_gene: TRBJ2-7
v_gene: TRBV7-8
d_gene: TRBD2
CDR3aa: CASSLGGTSGVYEQYF
CDR3nt: TGTGCCAGCAGCTTAGGAGGGACTAGCGGGGTCTACGAGCAGTACTTC

abundance: NA
j_gene: TRBJ2-1
v_gene: TRBV19
d_gene: NA
CDR3aa: CASRYGNEQFF
CDR3nt: TGTGCCAGTAGGTACGGTAATGAGCAGTTCTTC

abundance: few
j_gene: TRBJ2-3
v_gene: TRBV10-3
d_gene: TRBD2
CDR3aa: CAISRTSGADTQYF
CDR3nt: TGTGCCATCAGCAGGACTAGTGGTGCGGATACGCAGTATTTT

abundance: many
j_gene: TRBJ2-1
v_gene: TRBV3-1
d_gene: TRBD2
CDR3aa: CASSQGSGSEQFF
CDR3nt: TGTGCCAGCAGCCAAGGGAGCGGGAGTGAGCAGTTCTTC

abundance: many
j_gene: TRBJ1-1
v_gene: TRBV28
d_gene: TRBD1
CDR3aa: CASSLRQGATEAFF
CDR3nt: TGTGCCAGCAGTTTACGACAGGGGGCTACTGAAGCTTTCTTT

abundance: few
j_gene: TRBJ1-3
v_gene: TRBV7-9
d_gene: TRBD1
CDR3aa: CASSLRTGPFSGNTIYF
CDR3nt: TGTGCCAGCAGCTTACGGACAGGGCCCTTCTCTGGAAACACCATATATTTT

abundance: many
j_gene: TRBJ2-3
v_gene: TRBV11-3
d_gene: TRBD1
CDR3aa: CASSFRDRGDTQYF
CDR3nt: TGTGCCAGCAGCTTCCGGGACAGGGGGGATACGCAGTATTTT

abundance: few
j_gene: TRBJ2-1
v_gene: TRBV4-2
d_gene: NA
CDR3aa: CASSQVPGNIDEQFF
CDR3nt: TGTGCCAGCAGCCAAGTCCCAGGCAACATAGATGAGCAGTTCTTC

abundance: many
j_gene: TRBJ2-2
v_gene: TRBV6-5
d_gene: TRBD1
CDR3aa: CASSYRTGNPGELFF
CDR3nt: TGTGCCAGCAGTTACAGGACAGGGAACCCCGGGGAGCTGTTTTTT

abundance: NA
j_gene: TRBJ1-5
v_gene: TRBV19
d_gene: TRBD1
CDR3aa: CASSIGTGANQPQHF
CDR3nt: TGTGCCAGTAGTATCGGGACAGGGGCGAATCAGCCCCAGCATTTT